This section outlines one T cell receptor (beta chain) sequence together with its context. Many counts were recorded for this clonotype. It has no known antigen specificity. Per-base quality was not reported, and no clone a single base away is much larger than it. Ophthalmopathy patients had moderately to severely active disease, Clinical Activity Score of at least 3, NOSPECS grade of at least 4, and duration under 3 months. Exclusion was applied to patients with uncontrolled infections, other autoimmune diseases, pregnancy or lactation. Clinical symptoms, serum thyroxine and TRAb, thyroid ultrasound, and orbital computed tomography formed the basis for the diagnoses. Ficoll-Paque density gradient centrifugation was used to isolate PBMCs from 8.5 to 10 ml of fresh peripheral blood. Trizol reagent was used to extract total RNA, and RNA quality was then checked on an Agilent 2100 Bioanalyzer. Amplification of TCR beta CDR3 regions was carried out from RNA transcripts. The TCR CDR3 was subjected to a first round of RT-PCR using the HTBI primer set and the Qiagen OneStep RT-PCR kit. Libraries were constructed in a second round of multiplex PCR, after which size selection and purification were performed. Libraries were sequenced paired-end with 100 bp reads on an Illumina HiSeq2000. From the authors' description of their analysis: SOAPnuke was used to process the raw data, removing reads that contained adapters or uncalled bases, had a mean Phred below 15, or lacked an exact match to the constant primer or identifier. High-quality paired reads were merged with COPE v1.2.5, and unique nucleotide sequences were defined as clonotypes. Clonotypes were aligned to IMGT TRBV, TRBD and TRBJ reference segments using MiTCR v1.1. Analysis was restricted to V-J combinations with a frequency above 0.0001, which covered roughly 99% of repertoires. The TCS score was defined as F50 (clonal expansion) divided by E x V (chaos), with BLOSUM62-based TCRdist calculated between CDR3 peptides within each V-J. Welch's t-statistics and random forest reduced just over 500 V-J features to 13, which were used in a naive Bayes classifier (R e1071). The public reads were quality trimmed at Q25 with fastp and then assembled into clones with MiXCR by TCRdb, keeping productive beta chains. Identical CDR3 proteins give one entry, which carries the most common genes and DNA. TCRdb assigned the V and J calls; the authors' analysis was not used. In this sample the table shows 400,000 to 500,000 distinct CDR3 sequences, about 15% of which occur a single time. The ten biggest clones cover roughly 13% of the sample.

The CDR3, cysteine through phenylalanine, is 14 amino acids long. Just CDR3 DNA is preserved here, 42 bases in frame from base 1. V and J are truncated by 5 bases and 4 bases respectively, leaving an intervening sequence of 15 bases. This specimen belongs to a study of T cells in Graves' hyperthyroidism and ophthalmopathy (dated by TCRdb to 2018 to 2020). Study-wide context: Peripheral blood was sampled at the time of initial diagnosis, prior to any treatment. The 95 to 100 discovery patients were divided at random into training and test sets in a 7:3 ratio. According to the paper, TCR Vbeta CDR3 sequencing was carried out on about 140 peripheral blood samples, which came from some 41 ophthalmopathy, under 85 hyperthyroidism and 17 progressor patients. Thyroid tissue and blood T-cell repertoires from several Graves' hyperthyroidism patients were also compared in the study. A discovery cohort of about a hundred patients, roughly 40 with Graves' ophthalmopathy and about 58 with stable Graves' hyperthyroidism, was used to find distinguishing TCR V-J signatures. Prospective prediction of ophthalmopathy was tested in an independent validation cohort of approximately 19 hyperthyroidism patients and some 17 patients who later progressed to ophthalmopathy. Following sampling, methimazole starting at 30 mg daily was given to hyperthyroidism patients, and high-dose intravenous methylprednisolone was given to ophthalmopathy patients.

Overall study results and their limits: Blood samples also contained most of the expanded thyroid clonotypes (frequency above 0.001), which suggests that blood repertoires may reflect thyroid immune responses. In validation, the model predicted progression to ophthalmopathy a median of around 6.5 months before onset, with over 55% sensitivity and nearly 75% specificity. In cross-validation, a model built on a 13 V-J signature told ophthalmopathy apart from stable hyperthyroidism with just under 90% sensitivity and approximately 81% specificity, and in testing the same model reached 80%/75%. No statistical method was used to fix the sample size in advance, and group allocation was not hidden from the investigators.

This clonotype was sampled from a man aged 18 to 35 with Graves' ophthalmopathy. Recombination connected TRBV12-3 or TRBV12-4 to TRBJ2-7, with a weak D call of TRBD2 (7 bases match). Source material: blood. The CDR3 region has the sequence CASSQGGGFYEQYF. Read as DNA, the sequence is TGTGCCAGCAGTCAGGGAGGGGGGTTTTACGAGCAGTACTTC.